What follows are 30 T cell receptor beta chains derived from one specimen sequenced in a study of T cells in Graves' hyperthyroidism and ophthalmopathy. Amplification yielded TCR beta CDR3 regions, with RNA transcripts as the source. With the HTBI primer set, the TCR CDR3 went through a first round of RT-PCR. Each CDR3 protein is one row after TCRdb ran MiXCR on the multiplex PCR reads. The sample shows some 300,000 distinct CDR3 sequences, roughly 17% of them seen only once. Specimen: blood. Every receptor here comes from a man younger than 45 with Graves' hyperthyroidism.

This clonotype was seen ten or more times. The gene calls are TRBV7-9 and TRBJ2-5; 9 bases match TRBD1. The germline V gene has CDR1 SEHNR and CDR2 FQNEAQ (reference sequence). The V gene end was trimmed by 4 bases and the J gene end by 5 bases; junction bases not matched to a gene: 20. This CDR3 has 19 amino acids. CDR3 sequence reads: CASSSAASPGQGSPETQYF. DNA for the CDR3: TGTGCCAGCAGCTCCGCCGCATCACCGGGACAGGGTTCGCCGGAGACCCAGTACTTC.

In its sample, this clonotype was seen many times. In DNA, the CDR3 is TGTGCCAGCAGTTCCAATTTGCCGGAAGTCACCCAAGGCGAGCAGTACTTC. Protein product: CASSSNLPEVTQGEQYF. The rearrangement uses TRBV2 and TRBJ2-7; no reliable D call. Germline V gene sequence: CDR1 SNHLY, CDR2 FYNNEI. V lost 5 bases and J lost 6, with 26 bases in between. The CDR3 is made up of 17 amino acids.

This clonotype was counted at least ten times. The rearrangement joins TRBV28 to TRBJ2-7; no definite D call. Trimming pared 6 bases from V and 4 bases from J, leaving 10 bases between. Germline CDR1 and CDR2: MDHEN and SYDVKM. CDR3 length equals 12 residues. CDR3 sequence reads: CASRTEGYEQYF. The CDR3 DNA reads as TGTGCCAGCAGGACCGAAGGGTACGAGCAGTACTTC.

This clonotype was observed many times. The chain joins TRBV12-3 or TRBV12-4 to TRBJ2-1; 8 bases are shared with TRBD2. After removal of 0 bases from V and 3 bases from J, the junction contained 4 bases not matched to a gene. The CDR3 spans 16 residues. The CDR3 is CASSLASAGGYNEQFF. As DNA, the CDR3 is TGTGCCAGCAGTTTAGCGAGCGCGGGAGGCTACAATGAGCAGTTCTTC.

V and J are TRBV7-2 and TRBJ2-7, with D hard to call. The CDR3 is made up of 14 amino acids. Germline assignment: CDR1 SGHTA and CDR2 FQGNSA. V lost 8 bases, J lost 0 bases, and 14 bases lay in between. CDR3 loop: CASGPSGYSYEQYF. CDR3 coding DNA: TGTGCCAGCGGGCCATCGGGCTACTCCTACGAGCAGTACTTC. The full variable domain, its missing parts supplied by reference TRBV7-2 and TRBJ2-7, is GAGVSQSPSNKVTEKGKDVELRCDPISGHTALYWYRQSLGQGLEFLIYFQGNSAPDKSGLPSDRFSAERTGGSVSTLTIQRTQQEDSAVYLCASGPSGYSYEQYFGPGTRLTVT.

This clonotype was counted many times. The J gene is TRBJ2-1, the V gene TRBV7-8; the D gene is possibly TRBD2 (5 bases). CDR1 is SGHVS, CDR2 FQNEAQ, per germline. This CDR3 contains 14 residues. Between the trimmed V and J ends, which lost 5 bases and 7 bases, there was a span of 15 bases. DNA for the CDR3: TGTGCCAGCAGCCCCCGAGCTAGCTCGAATGAGCAGTTCTTC. This codes for CASSPRASSNEQFF.

A few counts support this clonotype. This chain uses TRBV15 with TRBJ2-2; D not resolved. Germline V CDR1 and CDR2: LNHNV, YYDKDF (reference sequence). V lost 3 bases, J lost 8 bases, and 7 bases lay in between. This CDR3 region has 12 residues. The CDR3, as DNA: TGTGCCACCAGCAGGCAGGCGGGGGAGCTGTTTTTT. Its translation is CATSRQAGELFF.

This clonotype was found many times. This sequence joins TRBV5-1 and TRBJ1-1; 7 positions agree with TRBD1. CDR3 length: 14 amino acids. Germline CDR1 and CDR2: SGHRS and YFSETQ. J lost 5 bases, V lost 3 bases, and 7 bases had no gene match. CDR3 protein: CASSSNRGGTEAFF. In DNA form, the CDR3 reads TGCGCCAGCAGCTCAAACAGGGGAGGGACTGAAGCTTTCTTT.

At least ten counts were recorded for this clonotype. This chain joins TRBV28 and TRBJ1-5; D ambiguous. The V and J ends lost 5 bases and 3 bases respectively, with 11 bases between them. Germline CDR1 MDHEN, CDR2 SYDVKM. The CDR3 sequence is 14 residues long. As DNA, the CDR3 is TGTGCCAGCAGTCGACGGCAGTACAATCAGCCCCAGCATTTT. Encoded protein: CASSRRQYNQPQHF.

The rearrangement uses TRBV10-3 and TRBJ1-3; D call uncertain. Trimming took 8 bases from V and 1 from J, leaving 12 bases between them. Germline V gene lookup returns CDR1 ENHRY and CDR2 SYGVKD. The length of the CDR3 is 14 residues. The CDR3 DNA follows: TGTGCCATCTCAGCCGACCTTTCTGGAAACACCATATATTTT. Its protein is CAISADLSGNTIYF.

There are many counts of this clonotype. CDR3: CSASLRGLNEQFF. In DNA form, the CDR3 reads TGCAGTGCTAGCCTAAGGGGGCTCAATGAGCAGTTCTTC. V gene TRBV20-1 combines with J gene TRBJ2-1; 7 nucleotides line up with TRBD1. CDR1 and CDR2 from the germline V gene are DFQATT and SNEGSKA (reference sequence). The CDR3 is 13 residues long. Trimming cost V 3 bases and J 6 bases; bases outside gene matches: 5.

This clonotype was counted at least ten times. V gene TRBV30 combines with J gene TRBJ2-3, with a tentative D call TRBD2 (5 bases). Germline V gene lookup returns CDR1 GTSNPN and CDR2 SVGIG (reference sequence). The CDR3 loop spans 12 amino acids. The V end lost 8 bases, the J end lost 3 bases, and 12 bases lay between the germline ends. CDR3 sequence (DNA): TGTGCCGCGAGGCGGACTACAGATACGCAGTATTTT. As protein: CAARRTTDTQYF.

This clonotype was found a few times. The chain uses TRBV29-1 and TRBJ2-7, with TRBD2 matching 7 bases. This CDR3 has 13 amino acids. The junction had 11 bases not matched to a gene; V was cut back by 3 bases and J by 9 bases. Germline assignment: CDR1 SQVTM and CDR2 ANQGSEA. CDR3 sequence: CSVEKSGGSVQYF. In DNA form, the CDR3 reads TGCAGCGTTGAGAAATCGGGAGGTTCGGTGCAGTACTTC.

As regards this clonotype: A much larger clonotype is one base distant, so this may be a read error. The rearrangement links TRBV7-3 to TRBJ2-1, with 9 bases lining up with TRBD2. The CDR3 runs to 16 residues. V lost 5 bases and J lost 8; bases outside the gene matches: 13. Germline CDR1 reads SGHTA; CDR2 reads FQGTGA. The CDR3 DNA reads TGTGCCAGCAGCCCTCTAGCGGGATGGGATGACGATGAGCAGTTCTTC. Translation gives CASSPLAGWDDDEQFF.

There are a few counts of this clonotype. This chain connects TRBV7-9 to TRBJ2-7; 11 bases map to TRBD2. The CDR3 sequence is 17 residues long. V shed 8 bases and J 3 bases; nucleotides not matched to a gene: 15. CDR1 and CDR2 (germline): SEHNR, FQNEAQ (reference sequence). Here the CDR3 reads CASGSLRLAGGVYEQYF. CDR3 nucleotide sequence: TGTGCCAGCGGCAGCTTACGGCTAGCGGGAGGTGTCTACGAGCAGTACTTC.

This clonotype was seen repeatedly, ten times or more. CDR3: CASSLASQETQYF. CDR3 bases: TGCGCCAGCAGCTTGGCCTCGCAAGAGACCCAGTACTTC. The J gene is TRBJ2-5, the V gene TRBV5-1; the D is unclear. Germline lookup yields CDR1 SGHRS and CDR2 YFSETQ. CDR3 length: 13 amino acids. V dropped 0 bases and J dropped 2 bases, with 5 bases sitting between them.

This clonotype has ten or more counts. The gene calls are TRBV30 and TRBJ1-2, with D uncertain. The germline gives CDR1 GTSNPN, CDR2 SVGIG (reference sequence). CDR3 length: 12 amino acids. V was shortened by 4 bases and J by 4 bases, with 10 bases between the two germline ends. CDR3 in DNA: TGTGCCTGGAATTTTAGGGCCTATGGCTACACCTTC. Translated: CAWNFRAYGYTF. The variable domain in full, completed from reference TRBV30 and TRBJ1-2, reads SQTIHQWPATLVQPVGSPLSLECTVEGTSNPNLYWYRQAAGRGLQLLFYSVGIGQISSEVPQNLSASRPQDRQFILSSKKLLLSDSGFYLCAWNFRAYGYTFGSGTRLTVV.

This clonotype was detected a few times. The rearrangement joins TRBV6-1 to TRBJ2-5; 11 nucleotides align to TRBD1. The CDR3 sequence is 16 residues long. CDR1 is MNHNS, CDR2 SASEGT, per germline. V shed 6 bases and J 4 bases; nucleotides not matched to a gene: 10. The CDR3 sequence is CASSDPGTGGGETQYF. Here the CDR3 DNA reads TGTGCCAGCAGCGATCCCGGGACAGGGGGGGGAGAGACCCAGTACTTC.

This clonotype occurred many times. The chain couples TRBV3-1 to TRBJ1-1; D call uncertain. CDR1 is LGHDT and CDR2 is YNNKEL in the germline V gene (reference sequence). Trimming took off 3 bases at V and 0 bases at J, with 8 bases between the two ends. This CDR3 is built from 14 residues. CDR3 coding DNA: TGTGCCAGCAGCCAGGGTTCTATGAACACTGAAGCTTTCTTT. Translated, it gives CASSQGSMNTEAFF.

Ten or more counts support this clonotype. Germline and junction disagree at one end, which may indicate a read error. This chain joins TRBV5-1 and TRBJ2-3; D is ambiguous. Germline V gives CDR1 SGHRS, CDR2 YFSETQ. This CDR3 region has 14 residues. CDR3: CASSLGGSTDTQYF. CDR3 bases: TGTGCCAGCAGCTTGGGCGGCAGCACAGATACGCAGTATTTT. The full variable domain, rest sourced from reference TRBV5-1 and TRBJ2-3, is KAGVTQTPRYLIKTRGQQVTLSCSPISGHRSVSWYQQTPGQGLQFLFEYFSETQRNKGNFPGRFSGRQFSNSRSEMNVSTLELGDSALYLCASSLGGSTDTQYFGPGTRLTVL.

The CDR3 loop is CAWSEVYEQYF. CDR3 coding DNA: TGTGCCTGGAGTGAGGTTTACGAGCAGTACTTC. The chain has TRBV30 and TRBJ2-7; D is uncertain. Germline V CDR1 and CDR2: GTSNPN, SVGIG (reference sequence). Trimming cost V 1 base and J 4 bases, with 5 bases left between them. This CDR3 region has 11 residues.

This clonotype was counted ten times or more. The genes are TRBV6-1 and TRBJ1-3; TRBD1 agrees at 9 bases. J lost 7 bases, V lost 6 bases, and 7 bases had no gene match. The CDR3 is 14 amino acids. Germline CDR1 and CDR2: MNHNS and SASEGT. CDR3 bases: TGTGCCAGCAGACCGGACAGGGGTAGGAACACCATATATTTT. Protein product: CASRPDRGRNTIYF.

This clonotype was seen many times. The chain uses TRBV5-1 and TRBJ2-1; TRBD1 aligns across 10 bases. This CDR3 has 15 amino acids. Germline CDR1 and CDR2: SGHRS and YFSETQ. Trimming at V came to 4 bases and at J to 4 bases, leaving 5 bases not matched to a gene. In DNA form, the CDR3 reads TGCGCCAGCAGCCAAGGGACAGGGGCGTACAATGAGCAGTTCTTC. Its protein product is CASSQGTGAYNEQFF.

This clonotype was recorded only once. The chain has TRBV2 and TRBJ2-7; D gene uncertain. Germline CDR1 reads SNHLY; CDR2 reads FYNNEI. The CDR3 runs 11 residues. The V end was cut by 2 bases, the J end by 4 bases, with 3 bases between. CDR3: CASSERYEQYF. The DNA of the CDR3 is TGTGCCAGCAGTGAACGGTACGAGCAGTACTTC.

This clonotype was detected a few times. The chain couples TRBV25-1 to TRBJ2-2; D possibly corresponds to TRBD1 (5 bases). Germline assignment: CDR1 MGHDK and CDR2 SYGVNS. V gave up 3 bases and J gave up 0 bases, with 8 bases separating them. The CDR3 sequence is 15 residues long. CDR3 bases: TGTGCCAGCAGTGATGACAGAACGAACACCGGGGAGCTGTTTTTT. Amino acid sequence: CASSDDRTNTGELFF.

Many counts were recorded for this clonotype. The chain links TRBV28 to TRBJ2-7, with 8 bases lining up with TRBD1. This CDR3 has 13 residues. V was clipped by 5 bases and J by 5 bases; unmatched bases: 5. The germline gives CDR1 MDHEN, CDR2 SYDVKM. CDR3 DNA sequence: TGTGCCAGCAGTCCCGACAGGGGCCACGAGCAGTACTTC. This encodes CASSPDRGHEQYF.

In this sample, this clonotype turned up many times. This chain joins TRBV18 and TRBJ2-3; 7 positions agree with TRBD2. This CDR3 is built from 13 residues. The junction had 4 bases not matched to a gene; V was cut back by 3 bases and J by 7 bases. CDR1 KGHSH and CDR2 LQKENI come from the germline V gene. The CDR3 coding sequence is TGTGCCAGCTCACCCAGGGAGGGAAATACGCAGTATTTT. The encoded protein is CASSPREGNTQYF.

V is TRBV19 and J is TRBJ2-1; no firm D call. The CDR3 contains 11 residues. V lost 3 bases and J 8 bases, leaving 5 bases between the germline ends. In germline, CDR1 is LNHDA, CDR2 SQIVND (reference sequence). The CDR3 bases are TGTGCCAGTAGTATGACCGATGAGCAGTTCTTC. Translated: CASSMTDEQFF.

The gene calls are TRBV4-1 and TRBJ2-2; 12 nucleotides line up with TRBD2. The CDR3 length is 17 residues. Germline loops: CDR1 MGHRA, CDR2 YSYEKL. Germline trimming cut 3 bases from V and 2 bases from J; bases unmatched to any gene: 4. CDR3 sequence reads: CASSQLAGGLNTGELFF. The CDR3 bases are TGCGCCAGCAGCCAGCTAGCGGGAGGGCTAAACACCGGGGAGCTGTTTTTT.

This clonotype was recorded many times. The rearrangement joins TRBV2 to TRBJ1-5; D is ambiguous. This CDR3 has 13 residues. The germline V and J ends were trimmed by 7 bases and 3 bases, with 10 bases remaining between them. From germline, CDR1 is SNHLY and CDR2 FYNNEI. In DNA, the CDR3 is TGTGCCAGCAAGCGTGACAACAATCAGCCCCAGCATTTT. This translates into CASKRDNNQPQHF.